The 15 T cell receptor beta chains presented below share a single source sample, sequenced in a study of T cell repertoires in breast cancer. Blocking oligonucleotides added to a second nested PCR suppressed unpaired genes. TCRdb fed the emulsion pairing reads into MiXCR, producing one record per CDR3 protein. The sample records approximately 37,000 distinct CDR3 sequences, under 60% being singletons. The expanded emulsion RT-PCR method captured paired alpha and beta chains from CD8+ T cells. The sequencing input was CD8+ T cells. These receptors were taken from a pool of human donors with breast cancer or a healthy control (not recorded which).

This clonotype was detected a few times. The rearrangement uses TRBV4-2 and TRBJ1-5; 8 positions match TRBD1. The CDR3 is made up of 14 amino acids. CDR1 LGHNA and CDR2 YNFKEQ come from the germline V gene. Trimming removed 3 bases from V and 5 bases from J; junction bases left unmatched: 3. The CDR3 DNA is TGTGCCAGCAGCCAGGACAGGGATTATCAGCCCCAGCATTTT. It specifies CASSQDRDYQPQHF.

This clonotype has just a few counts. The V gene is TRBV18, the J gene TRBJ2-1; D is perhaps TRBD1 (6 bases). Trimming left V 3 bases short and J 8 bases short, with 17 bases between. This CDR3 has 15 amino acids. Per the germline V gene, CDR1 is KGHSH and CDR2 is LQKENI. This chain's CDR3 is CASSPGTHFNDEQFF. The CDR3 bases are TGTGCCAGCTCACCCGGGACACATTTCAACGATGAGCAGTTCTTC.

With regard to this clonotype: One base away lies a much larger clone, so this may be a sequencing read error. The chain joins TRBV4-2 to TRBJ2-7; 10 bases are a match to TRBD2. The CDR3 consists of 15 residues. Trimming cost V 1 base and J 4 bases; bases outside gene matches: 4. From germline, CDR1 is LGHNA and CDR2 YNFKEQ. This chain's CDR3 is CASSQGPSGGYEQYF. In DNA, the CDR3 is TGTGCCAGCAGCCAAGGGCCTAGCGGGGGTTACGAGCAGTACTTC.

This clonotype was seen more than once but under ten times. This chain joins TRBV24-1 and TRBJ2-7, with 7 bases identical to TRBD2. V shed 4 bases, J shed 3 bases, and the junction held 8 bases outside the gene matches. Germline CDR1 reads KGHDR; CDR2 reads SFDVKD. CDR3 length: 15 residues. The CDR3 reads CATSDPGRSGYEQYF. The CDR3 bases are TGTGCCACCAGTGACCCCGGGAGGAGCGGCTACGAGCAGTACTTC.

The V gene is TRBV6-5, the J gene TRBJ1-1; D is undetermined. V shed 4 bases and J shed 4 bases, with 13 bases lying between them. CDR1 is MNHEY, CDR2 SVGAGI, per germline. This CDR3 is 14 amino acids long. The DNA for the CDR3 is TGTGCCAGCAGTTGTAATGGGGAGAGCACTGAAGCTTTCTTT. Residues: CASSCNGESTEAFF.

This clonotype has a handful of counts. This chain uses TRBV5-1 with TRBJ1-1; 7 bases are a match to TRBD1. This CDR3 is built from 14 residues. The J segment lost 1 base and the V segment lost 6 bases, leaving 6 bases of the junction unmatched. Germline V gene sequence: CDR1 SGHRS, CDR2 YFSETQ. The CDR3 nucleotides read TGCGCCAGCACGGAAGGGGGCCCGAACACTGAAGCTTTCTTT. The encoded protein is CASTEGGPNTEAFF.

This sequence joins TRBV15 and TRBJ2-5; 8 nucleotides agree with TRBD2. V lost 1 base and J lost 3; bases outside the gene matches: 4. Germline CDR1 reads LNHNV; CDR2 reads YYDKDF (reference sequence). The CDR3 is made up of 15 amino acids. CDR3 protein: CATSRGVAGKETQYF. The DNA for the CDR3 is TGTGCCACCAGCAGAGGTGTAGCGGGAAAAGAGACCCAGTACTTC. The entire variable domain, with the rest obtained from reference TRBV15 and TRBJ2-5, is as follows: DAMVIQNPRYQVTQFGKPVTLSCSQTLNHNVMYWYQQKSSQAPKLLFHYYDKDFNNEADTPDNFQSRRPNTSFCFLDIRSPGLGDTAMYLCATSRGVAGKETQYFGPGTRLLVL.

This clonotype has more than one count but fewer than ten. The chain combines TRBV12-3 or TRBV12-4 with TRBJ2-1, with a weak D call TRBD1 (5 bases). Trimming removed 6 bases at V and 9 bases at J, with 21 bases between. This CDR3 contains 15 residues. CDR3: CASRVGLVVVGEQFF. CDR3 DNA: TGTGCCAGCAGGGTGGGGCTAGTCGTAGTCGGTGAGCAGTTCTTC.

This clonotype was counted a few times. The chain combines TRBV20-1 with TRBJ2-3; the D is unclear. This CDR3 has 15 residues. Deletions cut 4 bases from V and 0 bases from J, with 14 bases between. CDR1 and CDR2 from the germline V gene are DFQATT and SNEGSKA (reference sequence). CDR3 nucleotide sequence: TGCAGTGCTACCGTAAGCGTTCTCAGCACAGATACGCAGTATTTT. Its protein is CSATVSVLSTDTQYF.

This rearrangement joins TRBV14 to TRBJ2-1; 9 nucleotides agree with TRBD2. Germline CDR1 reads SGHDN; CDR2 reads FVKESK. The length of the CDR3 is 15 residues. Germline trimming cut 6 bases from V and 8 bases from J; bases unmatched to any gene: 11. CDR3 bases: TGTGCCAGCAGGGGGGTAGCGGGAGCGGAGTATGAGCAGTTCTTC. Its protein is CASRGVAGAEYEQFF.

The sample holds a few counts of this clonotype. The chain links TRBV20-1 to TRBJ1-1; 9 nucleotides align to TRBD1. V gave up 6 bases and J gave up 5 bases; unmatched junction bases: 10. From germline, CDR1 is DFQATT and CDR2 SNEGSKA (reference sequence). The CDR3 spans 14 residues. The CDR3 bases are TGCAGTGCCCCGGACAGGGGAAGAGCGACTGAAGCTTTCTTT. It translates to CSAPDRGRATEAFF.

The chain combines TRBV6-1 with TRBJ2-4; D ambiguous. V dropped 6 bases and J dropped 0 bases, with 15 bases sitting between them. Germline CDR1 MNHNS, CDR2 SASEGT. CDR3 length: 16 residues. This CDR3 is CASSLSARVAKNIQYF. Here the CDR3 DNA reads TGTGCCAGCAGCTTGAGCGCTCGGGTAGCCAAAAACATTCAGTACTTC.

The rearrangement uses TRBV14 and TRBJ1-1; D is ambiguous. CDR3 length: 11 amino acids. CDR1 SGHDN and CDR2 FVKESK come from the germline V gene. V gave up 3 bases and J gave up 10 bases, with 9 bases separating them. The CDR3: CASSQYGAAFF. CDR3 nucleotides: TGTGCCAGCAGCCAGTATGGAGCAGCTTTCTTT. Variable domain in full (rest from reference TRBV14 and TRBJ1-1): EAGVTQFPSHSVIEKGQTVTLRCDPISGHDNLYWYRRVMGKEIKFLLHFVKESKQDESGMPNNRFLAERTGGTYSTLKVQPAELEDSGVYFCASSQYGAAFFGQGTRLTVV.

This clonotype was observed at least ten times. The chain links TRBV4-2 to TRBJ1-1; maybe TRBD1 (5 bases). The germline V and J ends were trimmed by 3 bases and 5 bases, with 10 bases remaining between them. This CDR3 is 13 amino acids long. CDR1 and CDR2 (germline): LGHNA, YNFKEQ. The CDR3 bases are TGTGCCAGCAGCCACGAGCAGGGTACTGAAGCTTTCTTT. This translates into CASSHEQGTEAFF.

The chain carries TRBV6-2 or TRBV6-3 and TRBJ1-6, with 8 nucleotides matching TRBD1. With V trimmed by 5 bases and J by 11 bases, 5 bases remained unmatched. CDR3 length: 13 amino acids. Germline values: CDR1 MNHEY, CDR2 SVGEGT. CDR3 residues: CASSRTGSTPLHF. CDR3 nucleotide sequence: TGTGCCAGCAGTCGGACAGGGTCTACACCCCTCCACTTT.